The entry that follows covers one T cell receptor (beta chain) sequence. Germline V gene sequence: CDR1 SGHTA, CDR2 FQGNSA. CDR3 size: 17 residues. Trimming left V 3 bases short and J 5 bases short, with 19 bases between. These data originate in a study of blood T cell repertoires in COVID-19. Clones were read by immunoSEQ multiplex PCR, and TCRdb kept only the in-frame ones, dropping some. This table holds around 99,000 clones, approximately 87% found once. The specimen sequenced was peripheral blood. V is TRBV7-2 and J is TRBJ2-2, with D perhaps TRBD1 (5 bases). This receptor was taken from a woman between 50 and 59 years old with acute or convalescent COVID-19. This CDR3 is CASSFRPPGMGTGELFF. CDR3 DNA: TGTGCCAGCAGCTTTCGACCCCCAGGGATGGGGACCGGGGAGCTGTTTTTT.